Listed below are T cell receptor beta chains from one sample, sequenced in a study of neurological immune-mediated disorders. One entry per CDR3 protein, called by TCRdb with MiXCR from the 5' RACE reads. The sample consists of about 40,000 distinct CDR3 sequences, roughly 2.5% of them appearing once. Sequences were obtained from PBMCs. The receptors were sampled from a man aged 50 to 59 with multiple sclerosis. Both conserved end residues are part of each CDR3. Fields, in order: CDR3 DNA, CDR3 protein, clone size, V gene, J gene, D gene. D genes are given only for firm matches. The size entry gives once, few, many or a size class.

CDR3 DNA: TGTGCCAGCAGCCTCCGTTCGGGTGACGTCTACGAGCAGTACTTC
CDR3 protein: CASSLRSGDVYEQYF
clone size: large
V gene: TRBV7-8
J gene: TRBJ2-7
D gene: -

CDR3 DNA: TGTGCCAGCAGCCACGACCCCGGGCTACGCAATCAGCCCCAGCATTTT
CDR3 protein: CASSHDPGLRNQPQHF
clone size: many
V gene: TRBV3-1
J gene: TRBJ1-5
D gene: -

CDR3 DNA: TGTGCCAGCAGTGAGAGGATGGAGGGCGAAGCTTTCTTT
CDR3 protein: CASSERMEGEAFF
clone size: many
V gene: TRBV2
J gene: TRBJ1-1
D gene: -

CDR3 DNA: TGTGCCAGCAGTTTAGGGGGCGGGCAGCGGGGGACAGAGACCCAGTACTTC
CDR3 protein: CASSLGGGQRGTETQYF
clone size: many
V gene: TRBV12-3/TRBV12-4
J gene: TRBJ2-5
D gene: TRBD2

CDR3 DNA: TGTGCCACCAGCCCGTTCAGGGGCACCTATGGCTACACCTTC
CDR3 protein: CATSPFRGTYGYTF
clone size: many
V gene: TRBV15
J gene: TRBJ1-2
D gene: -

CDR3 DNA: TGCGCCAGCAGCTTGGTGGGGGCCGAGCAGTACTTC
CDR3 protein: CASSLVGAEQYF
clone size: few
V gene: TRBV5-1
J gene: TRBJ2-7
D gene: -

CDR3 DNA: TGTGCCAGCAGGCCACCGGGACAGGGACGTAAAACCTACGAGCAGTACTTC
CDR3 protein: CASRPPGQGRKTYEQYF
clone size: many
V gene: TRBV11-2
J gene: TRBJ2-7
D gene: TRBD1

CDR3 DNA: TGTGCCAGCAGTCACAGGGGGCAGGATCAGCCCCAGCATTTT
CDR3 protein: CASSHRGQDQPQHF
clone size: many
V gene: TRBV6-6
J gene: TRBJ1-5
D gene: TRBD1

CDR3 DNA: TGCGCCAGCGGATTGGGGCGGGCTAGCGGCACAGATACGCAGTATTTT
CDR3 protein: CASGLGRASGTDTQYF
clone size: many
V gene: TRBV5-1
J gene: TRBJ2-3
D gene: -

CDR3 DNA: TGCAGTGCTAGACCGGGACAGAAGTTGGACACCATATATTTT
CDR3 protein: CSARPGQKLDTIYF
clone size: many
V gene: TRBV20-1
J gene: TRBJ1-3
D gene: TRBD1

CDR3 DNA: TGTGCCAGCAGTAGCCGGGACGGGAACCAAGAGACCCAGTACTTC
CDR3 protein: CASSSRDGNQETQYF
clone size: many
V gene: TRBV2
J gene: TRBJ2-5
D gene: -

CDR3 DNA: TGTGCCAGCAGCTTAGACAGGAGATCCTACAATGAGCAGTTCTTC
CDR3 protein: CASSLDRRSYNEQFF
clone size: few
V gene: TRBV7-3
J gene: TRBJ2-1
D gene: -

CDR3 DNA: TGCAGTGCTAGGACTAGCGGGGACTCCTACAATGAGCAGTTCTTC
CDR3 protein: CSARTSGDSYNEQFF
clone size: many
V gene: TRBV20-1
J gene: TRBJ2-1
D gene: TRBD2

CDR3 DNA: TGCGCCAGCAGCTCGAAGCCCGGGACCGCCCAGGCCCATCAGCCCCAGCATTTT
CDR3 protein: CASSSKPGTAQAHQPQHF
clone size: many
V gene: TRBV5-1
J gene: TRBJ1-5
D gene: -

CDR3 DNA: TGCGCCGGGACTTCAAGCTCCTACGAGCAGTACTTC
CDR3 protein: CAGTSSSYEQYF
clone size: many
V gene: TRBV20-1
J gene: TRBJ2-7
D gene: -

CDR3 DNA: TGCAGTGCTTTTACAACAGGAAGTGGCAATCAGCCCCAGCATTTT
CDR3 protein: CSAFTTGSGNQPQHF
clone size: many
V gene: TRBV20-1
J gene: TRBJ1-5
D gene: -

CDR3 DNA: TGTGCCAGCAGTCGCGACACCGGCTCTGGGGCCAACGTCCTGACTTTC
CDR3 protein: CASSRDTGSGANVLTF
clone size: few
V gene: TRBV6-2/TRBV6-3
J gene: TRBJ2-6
D gene: -

CDR3 DNA: TGTGCCAGCAGTACACAGTCCGGGAATGAGCAGTTCTTC
CDR3 protein: CASSTQSGNEQFF
clone size: many
V gene: TRBV6-6
J gene: TRBJ2-1
D gene: -

CDR3 DNA: TGTGCCAGCAGCTTTGACACGGATTATGGCTACACCTTC
CDR3 protein: CASSFDTDYGYTF
clone size: many
V gene: TRBV7-2
J gene: TRBJ1-2
D gene: -

CDR3 DNA: TGTGCCAGCAGGCCGGGCGACAGCGGGGAGCTGTTTTTT
CDR3 protein: CASRPGDSGELFF
clone size: many
V gene: TRBV12-3/TRBV12-4
J gene: TRBJ2-2
D gene: -

CDR3 DNA: TGCGCCAGCAGCCTTAGCGGGGGGGCTGATGAGCAGTTCTTC
CDR3 protein: CASSLSGGADEQFF
clone size: many
V gene: TRBV5-1
J gene: TRBJ2-1
D gene: TRBD2

CDR3 DNA: TGCGCCAGCAGTAGGACAGGAGGGGTTCTGGAGACCCAGTACTTC
CDR3 protein: CASSRTGGVLETQYF
clone size: many
V gene: TRBV10-2
J gene: TRBJ2-5
D gene: -

CDR3 DNA: TGCAGTGCTAGAGATTTACAGGGCACAGATACGCAGTATTTT
CDR3 protein: CSARDLQGTDTQYF
clone size: many
V gene: TRBV20-1
J gene: TRBJ2-3
D gene: -

CDR3 DNA: TGTGCCAGCAGCAACATGGCCAGGAGAGCGGGGGGGCCTCCAGATACGCAGTATTTT
CDR3 protein: CASSNMARRAGGPPDTQYF
clone size: many
V gene: TRBV4-2
J gene: TRBJ2-3
D gene: TRBD2

CDR3 DNA: TGTGCCAGCAGTGCCGACGGGACAGGGGCCCATCAGCCCCAGCATTTT
CDR3 protein: CASSADGTGAHQPQHF
clone size: many
V gene: TRBV12-3/TRBV12-4
J gene: TRBJ1-5
D gene: TRBD1